The subject of this entry is one T cell receptor (delta chain). As yet, its antigen is unknown. For this DNA, TCRdb reports the protein of a much larger clone, which diverges at residue 5, most likely from a read error; the protein presented here is translated directly from the DNA. The CDR3 totals 17 residues. Trimming cost V 1 base and J 3 bases; bases outside gene matches: 9. Germline-derived CDR1 and CDR2 are GEAIGNYY and EKD. The record originates from a study of γδ T cells in repeated Plasmodium falciparum infection. General study findings and limits: Vdelta2-negative gammadelta repertoires appeared less diverse and less shared in Malian than Australian children.

Vgamma9/Vdelta2+ and Vdelta2-negative gammadelta T cells were flow-sorted from PBMC for bulk sequencing. TCRdb called clones from the multiplex PCR reads again using CATT. The data hold about 48,000 delta-chain clones, with approximately 1.5% observed a single time. The V and J genes are TRDV2 and TRDJ1; 11 nucleotides align to TRDD3. TCRdb gives no J gene; it was assigned here by matching the DNA to germline. The receptor was derived from a pool of human donors (malaria-infected and uninfected, not separated). The specimen sequenced was gamma-delta T cells from blood. CDR3 bases: TGTGCCTGTGACACAGTACTGGGGGATAGAACATCCGATAAACTCATCTTT. Protein product: CACDTVLGDRTSDKLIF.